This T cell receptor (beta chain) was recorded in a study of cytomegalovirus exposure and HLA in healthy donors. Germline V CDR1 and CDR2: SGHNT, YYREEE (reference sequence). The CDR3 covers 16 residues. The PCR made use of 60 Vbeta and 13 Jbeta primers. Produced via immunoSEQ multiplex PCR; TCRdb's table is partial and in-frame only. This table holds 150,000 or so clones, almost 80% found once. About this clone itself: The germline gene is not matched at one end of the junction; a read error may be the cause.

The receptor was derived from a man aged 30 to 45 in good health and CMV-seronegative. Specimen: PBMCs. The chain links TRBV5-4 to TRBJ2-7; a weak D match, TRBD2 (7 bases). CDR3 DNA sequence: TGTGCCAGCAGTTTGGGAGGGGGTATGAGCTCCTACGAGCAGTACTTC. Its protein product is CASSLGGGMSSYEQYF.